Each of the 10 T cell receptor beta chains below was sequenced from the same sample in a study of blood T cell repertoires in COVID-19. The repertoire was sequenced with immunoSEQ multiplex PCR; TCRdb's copy has only in-frame clones and lacks some. The table lists roughly 83,000 clones, 86% of them singletons. Sample: peripheral blood. These receptors all come from a man aged 45-65 years with active COVID-19.

The rearrangement joins TRBV5-6 to TRBJ2-7, with D possibly being TRBD1 (5 bases). Germline V gene data show CDR1 as SGHDT and CDR2 as YYEEEE. The V end was cut by 0 bases, the J end by 3 bases, with 16 bases between. This CDR3 is built from 16 residues. The CDR3 spells CASSLVGVTVFYEQYF. In nucleotides, the CDR3 is TGTGCCAGCAGCTTGGTAGGGGTAACGGTTTTCTACGAGCAGTACTTC. Drawing the rest from reference TRBV5-6 and TRBJ2-7, the complete variable domain is DAGVTQSPTHLIKTRGQQVTLRCSPKSGHDTVSWYQQALGQGPQFIFQYYEEEERQRGNFPDRFSGHQFPNYSSELNVNALLLGDSALYLCASSLVGVTVFYEQYFGPGTRLTVT.

This chain links TRBV7-9 with TRBJ1-5; the match to TRBD1 covers 7 bases. J was trimmed by 4 bases and V by 5 bases; bases with no gene match: 5. Germline lookup yields CDR1 SEHNR and CDR2 FQNEAQ (reference sequence). There are 14 residues in the CDR3. Written as DNA, the CDR3 is TGTGCCAGCAGCCCGCGGACAGGAAATCAGCCCCAGCATTTT. Protein product: CASSPRTGNQPQHF.

The J gene is TRBJ2-7, the V gene TRBV7-2; the match to TRBD1 covers 10 bases. Germline-derived CDR1 and CDR2 are SGHTA and FQGNSA. The CDR3 is 16 amino acids. V shed 2 bases and J 1 base; nucleotides not matched to a gene: 5. CDR3 amino acids: CASSLMGQGSSYEQYF. The CDR3 nucleotides are TGTGCCAGCAGCTTAATGGGACAGGGGTCGTCCTACGAGCAGTACTTC.

V and J are TRBV5-1 and TRBJ2-6, with 9 bases that match TRBD1. Trimming took 7 bases from V and 4 from J; bases not matched to a gene: 9. Germline CDR1 SGHRS, CDR2 YFSETQ. This CDR3 is 16 amino acids long. CDR3 coding DNA: TGCGCCAGCCTCGGACAGGGGAGGAGAGGGGCCAACGTCCTGACTTTC. Translated, it gives CASLGQGRRGANVLTF.

The rearrangement uses TRBV5-1 and TRBJ2-5; 11 nucleotides line up with TRBD2. Germline loops: CDR1 SGHRS, CDR2 YFSETQ. The CDR3 is made up of 14 amino acids. The V and J ends lost 2 bases and 3 bases, in that order; junction bases with no gene match: 0. CDR3 sequence (DNA): TGCGCCAGCAGCTTACTAGCGGGAGAAGAGACCCAGTACTTC. As protein: CASSLLAGEETQYF.

This clone was found a few times. The V call is TRBV27, the J call TRBJ2-1, with D possibly TRBD1 on 6 matching bases. The ends were cut back, 6 bases at V and 5 bases at J, with 14 bases in the middle. The length of the CDR3 is 14 residues. The germline CDR1 and CDR2 sequences are MNHEY and SMNVEV (reference sequence). This CDR3 is CASSPDSSNNEQFF. The DNA of the CDR3 is TGTGCCAGCAGCCCGGACAGCTCTAACAATGAGCAGTTCTTC.

The chain joins TRBV7-2 to TRBJ2-2; weak D call: TRBD1 (7 bases). Trimming shortened V by 5 bases and J by 14 bases, and 15 bases separated the two germline ends. Germline loops: CDR1 SGHTA, CDR2 FQGNSA. CDR3 length: 12 amino acids. CDR3 loop: CASSRYQGGLFF. The CDR3 coding sequence is TGTGCCAGCAGCCGATATCAGGGGGGACTGTTTTTT.

The genes are TRBV6-1 and TRBJ1-2; perhaps TRBD1 as D (5 bases). Trimming removed 2 bases at V and 4 bases at J, with 8 bases between. CDR1 and CDR2 (germline): MNHNS, SASEGT. The CDR3 has 13 residues. The CDR3 region is CASSEQGFYGYTF. The CDR3 DNA reads TGTGCCAGCAGTGAACAGGGCTTCTATGGCTACACCTTC.

The CDR3 DNA reads as TGCGCCAGCAGCCAAGATGGACAGGGTGGCACTGAAGCTTTCTTT. Its protein product is CASSQDGQGGTEAFF. The chain recombines TRBV4-3 with TRBJ1-1; 8 bases fit TRBD1. The CDR3 consists of 15 residues. Germline trimming cut 0 bases from V and 4 bases from J; bases unmatched to any gene: 4. CDR1 is LGHNA, CDR2 YSLEER, per germline.

The V gene is TRBV5-1, the J gene TRBJ1-1; no definite D call. V gave up 2 bases and J gave up 2 bases, with 7 bases separating them. CDR1 is SGHRS, CDR2 YFSETQ, per germline. CDR3 size: 13 residues. The CDR3 loop reads CASSFQANTEAFF. Written as DNA, the CDR3 is TGCGCCAGCAGCTTCCAGGCCAACACTGAAGCTTTCTTT.